One sample yielded the 3 T cell receptor beta chains listed below, sequenced in a study of T-cell reconstitution after alpha-beta-depleted transplantation in children. Molecular barcoding with unique molecular identifiers was used for the TCRbeta library. TCRdb called the PCR reads again in MiXCR, with one record for every CDR3 protein. The sample shows a few hundred thousand distinct CDR3 sequences, 25% to 30% of them seen only once. Sequenced here: PBMCs, sampled before TCRalphabeta/CD19-depleted stem cell transplant. These receptors were collected from a boy in the first two years of life with Wiskott-Aldrich syndrome, due to receive a stem cell transplant.

This clonotype was detected a few times. This chain connects TRBV2 to TRBJ1-2, with 7 bases matching TRBD1. J was trimmed by 2 bases and V by 1 base; bases with no gene match: 4. The CDR3 has 15 amino acids. Germline loops: CDR1 SNHLY, CDR2 FYNNEI. CDR3 sequence: CASSEEAGGNYGYTF. CDR3 sequence (DNA): TGTGCCAGCAGTGAAGAGGCAGGGGGAAACTATGGCTACACCTTC.

This chain joins TRBV7-2 and TRBJ2-7, with no clear D. V was pared by 5 bases and J by 2 bases, with 7 bases between. In germline, CDR1 is SGHTA, CDR2 FQGNSA. The CDR3 is 12 amino acids. CDR3 coding DNA: TGTGCCAGCAGCCCCGCTCCCTACGAGCAGTACTTC. It codes for CASSPAPYEQYF.

This rearrangement joins TRBV5-1 to TRBJ2-3; D uncertain. Germline V gene lookup returns CDR1 SGHRS and CDR2 YFSETQ. Trimming cost V 0 bases and J 5 bases, with 13 bases left between them. This CDR3 region has 15 residues. CDR3 residues: CASSLGLGVGDTQYF. CDR3 sequence (DNA): TGCGCCAGCAGCTTGGGACTCGGAGTTGGAGATACGCAGTATTTT. The entire variable domain, with the rest obtained from reference TRBV5-1 and TRBJ2-3, is as follows: KAGVTQTPRYLIKTRGQQVTLSCSPISGHRSVSWYQQTPGQGLQFLFEYFSETQRNKGNFPGRFSGRQFSNSRSEMNVSTLELGDSALYLCASSLGLGVGDTQYFGPGTRLTVL.